This TCR beta chain is drawn from a study of T cells in Graves' hyperthyroidism and ophthalmopathy. Notes on the study in general: Most clonotypes expanded in the thyroid (above 0.001) were also present in blood.

Using RNA transcripts as the source, TCR beta CDR3 regions were amplified. The study used the HTBI primer set for a first-round RT-PCR of the TCR CDR3. TCRdb reprocessed the multiplex PCR reads with MiXCR, giving one entry per CDR3 protein. The table records about 350,000 distinct CDR3 sequences, roughly 14% of them present only once. This clonotype was seen repeatedly, ten times or more. Antigen unknown. V shed 4 bases and J 5 bases; nucleotides not matched to a gene: 4. Germline V gene data show CDR1 as DFQATT and CDR2 as SNEGSKA (reference sequence). The CDR3 is 13 amino acids. This chain links TRBV20-1 with TRBJ2-4; 8 nucleotides align to TRBD1. This sequence originates from a woman aged 25 to 39 with Graves' hyperthyroidism. The specimen sequenced was blood. CDR3 DNA: TGCAGTGCTAAAGACAGGGGACAAAACATTCAGTACTTC. Amino acids: CSAKDRGQNIQYF.